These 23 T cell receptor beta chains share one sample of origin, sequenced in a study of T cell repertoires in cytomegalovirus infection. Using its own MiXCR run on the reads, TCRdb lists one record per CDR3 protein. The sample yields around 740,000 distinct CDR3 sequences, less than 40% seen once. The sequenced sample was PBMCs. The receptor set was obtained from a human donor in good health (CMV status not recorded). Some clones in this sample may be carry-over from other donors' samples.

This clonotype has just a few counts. The CDR3 protein is CASSKAGTGGAGQFF. CDR3 nucleotides: TGTGCCAGCAGTAAAGCCGGGACAGGGGGCGCCGGGCAGTTCTTC. The V and J genes are TRBV28 and TRBJ2-1; 12 bases are shared with TRBD1. Germline CDR1 reads MDHEN; CDR2 reads SYDVKM. This CDR3 contains 15 residues. Trimming cost V 5 bases and J 12 bases; bases outside gene matches: 11.

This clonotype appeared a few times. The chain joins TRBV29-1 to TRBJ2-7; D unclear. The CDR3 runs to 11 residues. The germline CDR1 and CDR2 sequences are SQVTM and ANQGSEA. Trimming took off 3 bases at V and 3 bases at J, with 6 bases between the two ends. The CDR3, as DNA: TGCAGCGTTGAGTGGGACTACGAGCAGTACTTC. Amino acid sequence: CSVEWDYEQYF.

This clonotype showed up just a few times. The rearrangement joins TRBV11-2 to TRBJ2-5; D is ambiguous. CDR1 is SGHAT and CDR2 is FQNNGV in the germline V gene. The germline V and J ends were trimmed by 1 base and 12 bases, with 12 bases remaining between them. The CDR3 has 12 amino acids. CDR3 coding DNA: TGTGCCAGCAGCTTAGCTCCCGGTCCAAAGTACTTC. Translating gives CASSLAPGPKYF.

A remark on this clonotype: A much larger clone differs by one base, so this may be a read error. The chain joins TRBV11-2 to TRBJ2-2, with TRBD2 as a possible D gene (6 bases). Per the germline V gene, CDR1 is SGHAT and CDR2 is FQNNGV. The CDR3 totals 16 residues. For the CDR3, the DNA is TGTGCCAGCAGCTGGCGGGGAGTCAGCTTGTCCGGGGATCTGTTTTTT. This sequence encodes CASSWRGVSLSGDLFF. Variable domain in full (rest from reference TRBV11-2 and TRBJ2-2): EAGVAQSPRYKIIEKRQSVAFWCNPISGHATLYWYQQILGQGPKLLIQFQNNGVVDDSQLPKDRFSAERLKGVDSTLKIQPAKLEDSAVYLCASSWRGVSLSGDLFFGEGSRLTVL.

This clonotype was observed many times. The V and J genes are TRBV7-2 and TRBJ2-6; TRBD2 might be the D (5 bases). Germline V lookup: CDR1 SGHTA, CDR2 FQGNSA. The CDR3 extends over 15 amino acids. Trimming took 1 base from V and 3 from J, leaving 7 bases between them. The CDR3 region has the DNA TGTGCCAGCAGCTTAGGAGGGCTTGGGGCCAACGTCCTGACTTTC. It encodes CASSLGGLGANVLTF.

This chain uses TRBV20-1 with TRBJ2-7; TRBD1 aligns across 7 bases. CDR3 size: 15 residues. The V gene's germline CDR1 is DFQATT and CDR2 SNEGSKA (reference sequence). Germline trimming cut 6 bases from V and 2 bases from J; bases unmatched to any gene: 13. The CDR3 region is CSALRGTEDPYEQYF. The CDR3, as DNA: TGCAGTGCCCTAAGAGGGACAGAAGACCCCTACGAGCAGTACTTC.

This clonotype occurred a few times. DNA of the CDR3: TGTGCCAGCAGCTTAGCCCGGGACACTAATCAGCCCCAGCATTTT. This translates into CASSLARDTNQPQHF. V gene TRBV7-2 combines with J gene TRBJ1-5; D is perhaps TRBD1 (6 bases). There are 15 residues in the CDR3. CDR1 and CDR2 from the germline V gene are SGHTA and FQGNSA. Trimming pared 0 bases from V and 4 bases from J, leaving 10 bases between.

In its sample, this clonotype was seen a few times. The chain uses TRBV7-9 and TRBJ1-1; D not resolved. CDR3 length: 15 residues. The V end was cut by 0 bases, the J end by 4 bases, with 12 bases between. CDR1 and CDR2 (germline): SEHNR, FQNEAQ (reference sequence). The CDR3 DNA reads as TGTGCCAGCAGCTTAGCCGGACCGGGAGGCACTGAAGCTTTCTTT. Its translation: CASSLAGPGGTEAFF. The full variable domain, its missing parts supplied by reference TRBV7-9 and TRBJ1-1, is DTGVSQNPRHKITKRGQNVTFRCDPISEHNRLYWYRQTLGQGPEFLTYFQNEAQLEKSRLLSDRFSAERPKGSFSTLEIQRTEQGDSAMYLCASSLAGPGGTEAFFGQGTRLTVV.

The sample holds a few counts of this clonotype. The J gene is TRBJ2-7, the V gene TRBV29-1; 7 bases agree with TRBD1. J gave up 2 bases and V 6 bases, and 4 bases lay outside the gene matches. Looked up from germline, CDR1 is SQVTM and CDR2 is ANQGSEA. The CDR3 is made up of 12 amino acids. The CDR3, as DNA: TGCAGCGTAACCGGGACAGCCTACGAGCAGTACTTC. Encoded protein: CSVTGTAYEQYF.

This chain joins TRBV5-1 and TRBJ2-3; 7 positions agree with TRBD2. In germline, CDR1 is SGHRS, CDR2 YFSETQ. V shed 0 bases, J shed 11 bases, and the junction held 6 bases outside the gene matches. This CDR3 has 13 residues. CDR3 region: CASSLAGGSKQYF. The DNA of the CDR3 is TGCGCCAGCAGCTTGGCGGGCGGGAGTAAGCAGTATTTT.

CDR3 amino acids: CASSQDQVGASYEQYF. In nucleotides, the CDR3 is TGCGCCAGCAGCCAAGATCAAGTCGGGGCGAGCTACGAGCAGTACTTC. This chain uses TRBV4-1 with TRBJ2-7; tentatively, D is TRBD1 or TRBD2 (5 bases each). The length of the CDR3 is 16 residues. Trimming shortened V by 0 bases and J by 3 bases, and 15 bases separated the two germline ends. The germline CDR1 and CDR2 sequences are MGHRA and YSYEKL.

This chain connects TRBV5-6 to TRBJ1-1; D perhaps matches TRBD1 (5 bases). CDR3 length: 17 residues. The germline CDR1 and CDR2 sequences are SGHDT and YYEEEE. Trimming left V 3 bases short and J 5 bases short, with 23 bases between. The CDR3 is CASSSSGTILSATEAFF. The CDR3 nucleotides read TGTGCCAGCAGCTCGTCCGGGACCATACTCTCGGCGACTGAAGCTTTCTTT.

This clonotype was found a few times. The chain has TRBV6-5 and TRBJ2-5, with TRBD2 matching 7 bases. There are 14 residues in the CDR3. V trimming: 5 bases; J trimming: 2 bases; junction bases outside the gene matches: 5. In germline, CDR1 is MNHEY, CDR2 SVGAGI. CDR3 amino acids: CASSVSGVQETQYF. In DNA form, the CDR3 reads TGTGCCAGCAGTGTCAGCGGGGTGCAAGAGACCCAGTACTTC.

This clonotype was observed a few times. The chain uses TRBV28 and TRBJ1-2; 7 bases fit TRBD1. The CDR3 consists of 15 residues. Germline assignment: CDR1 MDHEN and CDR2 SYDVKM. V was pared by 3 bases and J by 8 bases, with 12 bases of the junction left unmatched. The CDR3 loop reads CASSFGQGEGEGYTF. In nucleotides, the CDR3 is TGTGCCAGCAGTTTTGGGCAGGGGGAAGGTGAAGGCTACACCTTC.

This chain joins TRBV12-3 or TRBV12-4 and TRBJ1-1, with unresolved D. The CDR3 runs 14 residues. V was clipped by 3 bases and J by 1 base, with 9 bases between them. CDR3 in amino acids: CASSFVAENTEAFF. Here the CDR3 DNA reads TGTGCCAGCAGTTTCGTTGCGGAGAACACTGAAGCTTTCTTT.

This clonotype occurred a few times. The CDR3 DNA is TGTGCCAGCTCTCCCCAGGACACCCGCTCCTACGAGCAGTACTTC. Encoded protein: CASSPQDTRSYEQYF. The chain links TRBV27 to TRBJ2-7; D may be TRBD1 (5 bases). CDR3 length: 15 residues. The V gene lost 8 bases and the J gene lost 0 bases, with 17 bases spanning the gap. The germline gives CDR1 MNHEY, CDR2 SMNVEV (reference sequence).

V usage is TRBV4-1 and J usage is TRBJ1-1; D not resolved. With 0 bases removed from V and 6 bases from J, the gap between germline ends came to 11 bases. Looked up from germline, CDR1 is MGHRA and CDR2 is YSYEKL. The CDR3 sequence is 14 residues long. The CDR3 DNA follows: TGCGCCAGCAGCCAAGATCCGGGGAGGGCTGAAGCTTTCTTT. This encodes CASSQDPGRAEAFF.

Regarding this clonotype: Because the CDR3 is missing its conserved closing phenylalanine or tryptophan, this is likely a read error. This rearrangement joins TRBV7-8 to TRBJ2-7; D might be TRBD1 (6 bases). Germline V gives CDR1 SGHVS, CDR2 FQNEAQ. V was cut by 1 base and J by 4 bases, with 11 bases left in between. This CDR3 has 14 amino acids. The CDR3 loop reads CASSLVQGVYEQYL. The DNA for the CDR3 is TGTGCCAGCAGCTTAGTACAGGGTGTGTACGAGCAGTACTTA.

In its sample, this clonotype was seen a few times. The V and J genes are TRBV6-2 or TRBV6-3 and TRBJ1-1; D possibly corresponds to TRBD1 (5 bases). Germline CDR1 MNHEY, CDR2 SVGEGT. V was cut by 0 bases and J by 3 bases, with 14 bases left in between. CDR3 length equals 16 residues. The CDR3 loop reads CASSYSSGVRDTEAFF. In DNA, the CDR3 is TGTGCCAGCAGTTACTCCTCGGGGGTCCGGGACACTGAAGCTTTCTTT.

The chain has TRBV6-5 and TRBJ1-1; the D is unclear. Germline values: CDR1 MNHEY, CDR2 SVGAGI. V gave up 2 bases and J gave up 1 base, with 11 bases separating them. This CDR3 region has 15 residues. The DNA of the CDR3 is TGTGCCAGCAGTTACACTGCCGGGTCGAACACTGAAGCTTTCTTT. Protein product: CASSYTAGSNTEAFF.

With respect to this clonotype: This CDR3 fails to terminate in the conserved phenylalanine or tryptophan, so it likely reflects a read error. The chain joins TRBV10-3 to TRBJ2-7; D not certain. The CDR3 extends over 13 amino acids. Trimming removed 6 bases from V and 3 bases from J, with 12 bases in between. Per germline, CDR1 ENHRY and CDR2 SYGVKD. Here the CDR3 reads CAISGGLLYEQYL. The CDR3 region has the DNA TGTGCCATCAGCGGTGGGCTTCTCTACGAGCAGTACTTA.

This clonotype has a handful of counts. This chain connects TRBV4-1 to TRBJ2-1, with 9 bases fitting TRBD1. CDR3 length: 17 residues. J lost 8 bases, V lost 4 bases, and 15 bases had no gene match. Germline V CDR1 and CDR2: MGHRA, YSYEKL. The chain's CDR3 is CASSPQWDRVVRDEQFF. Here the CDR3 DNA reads TGCGCCAGCAGCCCGCAGTGGGACAGGGTGGTCCGGGATGAGCAGTTCTTC.

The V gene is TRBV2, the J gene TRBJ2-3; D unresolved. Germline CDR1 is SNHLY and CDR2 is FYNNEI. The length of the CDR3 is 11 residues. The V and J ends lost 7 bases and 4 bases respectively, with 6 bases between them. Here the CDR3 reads CASNYADTQYF. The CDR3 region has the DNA TGTGCCAGCAATTACGCAGATACGCAGTATTTT.